Listed here is a single T cell receptor (beta chain). Its antigen is still unknown. No base-level quality is on record; no much larger clone is a single base apart. This specimen belongs to a study of blood T cell repertoires in COVID-19 (dated by TCRdb to 2018 to 2021). Study-level background: Collaborator samples came from the United States, Italy and Spain and covered acute and convalescent phases of COVID-19. The material from the prospective study consisted of cDNA or gDNA derived from T cells, B-cell-depleted T cells, or PBMCs. Subjects who had been exposed to COVID-19, were actively infected with it, or had recovered from it provided the deeply sampled blood TCRbeta repertoires that made up the dataset. The repertoires were released in a freely available public database intended as a resource for research on the immune response to SARS-CoV-2. The samples were drawn from the first 160 participants of the ongoing ImmuneRACE study and from more than 1,000 subjects provided by 6 global collaborators. Nearly every sample came with metadata listing a de-identified subject ID, COVID-19 status, age in years and sex. Where available, HLA class I and class II types were obtained from metadata supplied by the sample provider rather than from assay-based typing. Broad study findings and their caveats: The amount of clinical and demographic metadata varied by source and participant and was provided uncurated.

TCRbeta CDR3 regions were amplified from genomic DNA by means of the immunoSEQ Assay, a bias-controlled multiplex PCR. From the authors' description of their analysis: The number of nucleated cells in each sample was estimated by amplification of reference gene primers within the assay. Sequence reads were collapsed and filtered to measure the absolute abundance of every unique TCRbeta CDR3 rearrangement. For each sample, productive Simpson clonality was calculated as the square root of Simpson's diversity index over productive rearrangements. TCRdb limited this immuneACCESS table to in-frame rearrangements with V and J called. A share of clones is missing; checked studies link under half to unresolved V genes, and the rest is unexplained. V and J calls plus clone size are reproduced from that table; the DNA served to infer D and trimming. The sample profile shows over 250,000 clones; 86% of them were found once. Of the sample, about an eighth falls within the top ten clones.

In Seattle, one collaborating source enrolled patients while the infection was active and tracked those patients longitudinally over the course of disease. The collaborating institutions used their own protocols to collect whole blood in K2EDTA tubes. For TCRbeta analysis, collaborators shipped samples as frozen whole blood, isolated PBMCs, or DNA extracted from either of those sample types. The germline ends are 12 bases apart after V is trimmed by 5 bases and J by 2 bases. Including the terminal cysteine and phenylalanine, the CDR3 comprises 14 residues. Only CDR3 DNA is held: 42 bases, read in frame from base 1. Reading the germline V gene (reference sequence) gives CDR1 LNHDA and CDR2 SQIVND.

The chain links TRBV19 with TRBJ1-1; TRBD1 could be the D gene, as 5 bases match. The sample consisted of peripheral blood. The receptor was isolated from a woman between 65 and 79 years old with COVID-19, enrolled during active disease. This receptor has the CDR3 CASSVTVTNTEAFF. The nucleotide sequence reads TGTGCCAGTAGTGTGACAGTTACTAACACTGAAGCTTTCTTT.